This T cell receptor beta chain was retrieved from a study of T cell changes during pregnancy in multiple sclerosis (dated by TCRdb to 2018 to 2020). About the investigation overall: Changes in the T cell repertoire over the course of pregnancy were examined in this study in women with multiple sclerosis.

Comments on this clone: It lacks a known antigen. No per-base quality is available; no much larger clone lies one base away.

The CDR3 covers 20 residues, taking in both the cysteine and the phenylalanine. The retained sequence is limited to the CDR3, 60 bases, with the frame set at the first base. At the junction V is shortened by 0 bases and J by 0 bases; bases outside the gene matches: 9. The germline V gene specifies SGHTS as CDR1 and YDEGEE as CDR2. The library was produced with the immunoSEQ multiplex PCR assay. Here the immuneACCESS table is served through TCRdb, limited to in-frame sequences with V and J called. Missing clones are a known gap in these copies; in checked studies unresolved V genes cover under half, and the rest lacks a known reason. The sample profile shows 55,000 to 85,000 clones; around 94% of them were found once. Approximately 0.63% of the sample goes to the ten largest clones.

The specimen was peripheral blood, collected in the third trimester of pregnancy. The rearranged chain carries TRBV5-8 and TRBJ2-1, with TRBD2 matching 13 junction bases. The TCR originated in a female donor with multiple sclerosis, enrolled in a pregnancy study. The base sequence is TGTGCCAGCAGCTTGGGACCGGGACTAGCGGGGTTGTCCTCCTACAATGAGCAGTTCTTC. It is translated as CASSLGPGLAGLSSYNEQFF.